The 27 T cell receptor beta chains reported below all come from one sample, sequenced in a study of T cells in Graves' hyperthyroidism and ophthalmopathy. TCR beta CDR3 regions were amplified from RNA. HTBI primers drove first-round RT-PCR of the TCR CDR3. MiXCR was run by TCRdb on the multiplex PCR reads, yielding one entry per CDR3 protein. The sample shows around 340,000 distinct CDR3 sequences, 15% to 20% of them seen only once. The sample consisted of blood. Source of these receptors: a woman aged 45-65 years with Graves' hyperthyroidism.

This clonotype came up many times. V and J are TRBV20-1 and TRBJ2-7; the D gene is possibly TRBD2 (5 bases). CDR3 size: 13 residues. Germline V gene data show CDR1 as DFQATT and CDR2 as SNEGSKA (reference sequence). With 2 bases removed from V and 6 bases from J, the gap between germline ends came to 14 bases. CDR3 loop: CSARLAPVPEQYF. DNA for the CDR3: TGCAGTGCTAGACTAGCTCCTGTCCCCGAGCAGTACTTC.

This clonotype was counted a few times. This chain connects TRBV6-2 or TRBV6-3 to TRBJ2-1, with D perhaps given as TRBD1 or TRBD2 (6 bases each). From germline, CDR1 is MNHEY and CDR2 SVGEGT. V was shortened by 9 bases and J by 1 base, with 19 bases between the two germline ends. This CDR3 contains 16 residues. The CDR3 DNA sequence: TGTGCCAGTCGAAAGGGGGGCCTGGGGTCCTACAATGAGCAGTTCTTC. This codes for CASRKGGLGSYNEQFF.

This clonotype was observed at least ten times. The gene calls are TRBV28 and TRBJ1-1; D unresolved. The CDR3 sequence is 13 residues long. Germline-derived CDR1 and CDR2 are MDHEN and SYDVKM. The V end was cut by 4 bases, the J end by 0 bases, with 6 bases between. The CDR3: CASSSHMNTEAFF. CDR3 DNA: TGTGCCAGCAGTTCTCATATGAACACTGAAGCTTTCTTT.

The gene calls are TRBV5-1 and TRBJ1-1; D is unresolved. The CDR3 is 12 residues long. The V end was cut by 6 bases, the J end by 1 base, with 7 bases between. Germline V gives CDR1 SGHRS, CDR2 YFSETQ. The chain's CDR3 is CASIAANTEAFF. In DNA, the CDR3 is TGCGCCAGCATTGCAGCGAACACTGAAGCTTTCTTT.

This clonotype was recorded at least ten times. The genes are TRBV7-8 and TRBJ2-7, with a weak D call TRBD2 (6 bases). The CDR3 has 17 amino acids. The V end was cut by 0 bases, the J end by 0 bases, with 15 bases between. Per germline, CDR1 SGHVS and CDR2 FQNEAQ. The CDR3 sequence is CASSLAAPGLISYEQYF. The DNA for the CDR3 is TGTGCCAGCAGCTTAGCGGCTCCGGGACTGATCTCCTACGAGCAGTACTTC. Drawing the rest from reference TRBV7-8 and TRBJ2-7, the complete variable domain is GAGVSQSPRYKVAKRGQDVALRCDPISGHVSLFWYQQALGQGPEFLTYFQNEAQLDKSGLPSDRFFAERPEGSVSTLKIQRTQQEDSAVYLCASSLAAPGLISYEQYFGPGTRLTVT.

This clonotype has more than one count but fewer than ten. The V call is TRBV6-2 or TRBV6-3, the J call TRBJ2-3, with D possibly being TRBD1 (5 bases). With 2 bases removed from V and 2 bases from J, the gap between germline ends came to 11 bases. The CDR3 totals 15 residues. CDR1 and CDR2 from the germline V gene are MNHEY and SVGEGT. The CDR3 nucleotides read TGTGCCAGCAGTTACCAGGGAACTACCACAGATACGCAGTATTTT. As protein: CASSYQGTTTDTQYF.

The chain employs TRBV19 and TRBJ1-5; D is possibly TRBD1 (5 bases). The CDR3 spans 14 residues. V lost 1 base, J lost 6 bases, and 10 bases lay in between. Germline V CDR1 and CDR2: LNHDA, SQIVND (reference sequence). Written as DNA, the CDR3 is TGTGCCAGTAGTATAGGAGGGGCTAGTCAGCCCCAGCATTTT. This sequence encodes CASSIGGASQPQHF.

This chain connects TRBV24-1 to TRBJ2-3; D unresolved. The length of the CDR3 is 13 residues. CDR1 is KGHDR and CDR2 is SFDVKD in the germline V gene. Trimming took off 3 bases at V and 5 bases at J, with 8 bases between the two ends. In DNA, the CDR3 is TGTGCCACCAGTGATCCAAGGGTAGATACGCAGTATTTT. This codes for CATSDPRVDTQYF.

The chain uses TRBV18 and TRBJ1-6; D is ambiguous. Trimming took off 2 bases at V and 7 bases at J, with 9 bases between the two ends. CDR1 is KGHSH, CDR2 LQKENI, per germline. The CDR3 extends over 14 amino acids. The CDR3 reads CASSPLQQNSPLHF. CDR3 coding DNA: TGTGCCAGCTCACCATTACAGCAAAATTCACCCCTCCACTTT.

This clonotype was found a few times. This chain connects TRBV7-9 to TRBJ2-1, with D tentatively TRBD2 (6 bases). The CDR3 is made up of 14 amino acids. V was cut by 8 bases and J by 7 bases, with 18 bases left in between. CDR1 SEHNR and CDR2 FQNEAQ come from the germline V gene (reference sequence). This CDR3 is CASLPGGDSNEQFF. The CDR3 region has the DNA TGTGCCAGCCTCCCCGGGGGTGATTCGAATGAGCAGTTCTTC.

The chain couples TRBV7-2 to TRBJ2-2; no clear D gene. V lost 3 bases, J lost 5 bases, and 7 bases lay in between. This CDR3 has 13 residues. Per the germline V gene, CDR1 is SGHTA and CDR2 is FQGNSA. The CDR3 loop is CASSFGLTGELFF. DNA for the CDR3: TGTGCCAGCAGCTTCGGGTTGACCGGGGAGCTGTTTTTT.

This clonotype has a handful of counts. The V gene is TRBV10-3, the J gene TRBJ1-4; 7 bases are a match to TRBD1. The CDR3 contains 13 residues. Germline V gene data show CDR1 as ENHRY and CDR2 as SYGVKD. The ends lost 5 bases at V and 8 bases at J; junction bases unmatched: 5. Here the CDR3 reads CAISTGAEEKLFF. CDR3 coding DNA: TGTGCCATCAGTACAGGGGCGGAGGAAAAACTGTTTTTT.

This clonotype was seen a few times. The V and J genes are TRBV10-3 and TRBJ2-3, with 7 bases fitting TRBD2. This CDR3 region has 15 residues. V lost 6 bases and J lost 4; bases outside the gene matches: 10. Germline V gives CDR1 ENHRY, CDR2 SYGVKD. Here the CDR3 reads CAIRGEAGMADTQYF. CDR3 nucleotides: TGTGCCATCAGGGGGGAAGCGGGGATGGCAGATACGCAGTATTTT.

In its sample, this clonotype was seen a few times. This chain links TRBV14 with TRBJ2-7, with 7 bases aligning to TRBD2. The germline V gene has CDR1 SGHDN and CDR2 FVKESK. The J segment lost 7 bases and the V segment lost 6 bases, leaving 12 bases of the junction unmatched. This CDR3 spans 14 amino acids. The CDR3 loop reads CASRLAGGRAEQYF. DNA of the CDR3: TGTGCCAGCAGGCTGGCAGGCGGGAGAGCGGAGCAGTACTTC.

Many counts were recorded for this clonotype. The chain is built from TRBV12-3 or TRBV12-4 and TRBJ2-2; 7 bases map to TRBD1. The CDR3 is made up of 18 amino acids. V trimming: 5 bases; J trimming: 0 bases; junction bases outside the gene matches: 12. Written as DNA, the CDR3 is TGTGCCAGCAGTCTATTCCCGGGACAGAAAGCGAACACCGGGGAGCTGTTTTTT. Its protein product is CASSLFPGQKANTGELFF.

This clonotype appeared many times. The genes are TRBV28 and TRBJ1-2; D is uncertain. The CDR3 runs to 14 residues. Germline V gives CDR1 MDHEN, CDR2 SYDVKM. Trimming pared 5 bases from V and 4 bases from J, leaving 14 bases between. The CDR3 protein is CASSAEGRGYGYTF. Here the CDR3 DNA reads TGTGCCAGCAGTGCCGAAGGGCGGGGCTATGGCTACACCTTC.

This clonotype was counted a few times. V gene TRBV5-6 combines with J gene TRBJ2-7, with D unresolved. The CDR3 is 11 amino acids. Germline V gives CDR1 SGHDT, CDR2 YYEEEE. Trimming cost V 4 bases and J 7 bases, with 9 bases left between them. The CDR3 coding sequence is TGTGCCAGCAGCCGACGGGCGGAGCAGTACTTC. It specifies CASSRRAEQYF.

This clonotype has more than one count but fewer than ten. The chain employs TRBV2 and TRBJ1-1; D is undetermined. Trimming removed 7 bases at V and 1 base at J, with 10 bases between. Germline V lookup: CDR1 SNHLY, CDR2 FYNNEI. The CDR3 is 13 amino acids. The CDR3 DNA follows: TGTGCCAGCATGGCTTGGGCGAACACTGAAGCTTTCTTT. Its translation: CASMAWANTEAFF.

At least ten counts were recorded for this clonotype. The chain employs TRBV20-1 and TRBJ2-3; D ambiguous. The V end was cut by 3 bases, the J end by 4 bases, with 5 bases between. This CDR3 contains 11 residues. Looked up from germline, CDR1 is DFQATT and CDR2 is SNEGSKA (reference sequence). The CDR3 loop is CSARWADTQYF. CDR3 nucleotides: TGCAGTGCTAGGTGGGCAGATACGCAGTATTTT.

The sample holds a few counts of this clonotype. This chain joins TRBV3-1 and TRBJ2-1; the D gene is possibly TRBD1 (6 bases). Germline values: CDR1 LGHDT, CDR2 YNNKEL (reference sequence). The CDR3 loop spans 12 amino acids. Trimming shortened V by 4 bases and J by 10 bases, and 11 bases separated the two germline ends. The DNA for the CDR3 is TGTGCCAGCAGCCGCAGGGGATACGAGCAGTTCTTC. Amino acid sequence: CASSRRGYEQFF.

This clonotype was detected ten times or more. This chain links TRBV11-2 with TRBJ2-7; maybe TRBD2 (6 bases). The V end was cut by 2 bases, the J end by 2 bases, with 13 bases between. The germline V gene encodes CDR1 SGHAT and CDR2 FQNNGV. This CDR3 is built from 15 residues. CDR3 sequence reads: CASSLTSTGAYEQYF. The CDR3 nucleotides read TGTGCCAGCAGCTTAACCTCGACGGGGGCCTACGAGCAGTACTTC.

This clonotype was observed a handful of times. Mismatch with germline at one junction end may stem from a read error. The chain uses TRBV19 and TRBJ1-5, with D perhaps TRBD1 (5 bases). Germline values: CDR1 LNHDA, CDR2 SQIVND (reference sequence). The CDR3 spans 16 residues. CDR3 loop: CTSTDGGFWSNQPQHF. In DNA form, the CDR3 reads TGTACCAGTACCGACGGGGGGTTTTGGAGCAATCAGCCCCAGCATTTT.

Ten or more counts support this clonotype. CDR3 sequence reads: CASSPNHSGGSKNIQYF. The CDR3 region has the DNA TGTGCCAGCAGTCCCAATCATAGCGGGGGTTCCAAAAACATTCAGTACTTC. V gene TRBV2 combines with J gene TRBJ2-4; 9 positions agree with TRBD2. CDR1 and CDR2 (germline): SNHLY, FYNNEI. This CDR3 contains 17 residues. V lost 5 bases to trimming and J lost 2 bases; unmatched junction nucleotides: 10.

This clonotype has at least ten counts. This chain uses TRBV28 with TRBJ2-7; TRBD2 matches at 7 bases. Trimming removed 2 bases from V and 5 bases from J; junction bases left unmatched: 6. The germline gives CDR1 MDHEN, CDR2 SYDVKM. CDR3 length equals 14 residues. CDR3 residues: CASSLTGLVNEQYF. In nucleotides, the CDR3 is TGTGCCAGCAGTTTAACCGGACTAGTCAACGAGCAGTACTTC.

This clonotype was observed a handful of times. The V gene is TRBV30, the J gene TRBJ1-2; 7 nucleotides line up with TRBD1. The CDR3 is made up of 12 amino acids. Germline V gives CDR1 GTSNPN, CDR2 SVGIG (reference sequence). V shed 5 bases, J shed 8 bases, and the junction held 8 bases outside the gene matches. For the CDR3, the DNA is TGTGCCTGGGGTTGGACAGGTATGGGCTACACCTTC. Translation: CAWGWTGMGYTF.

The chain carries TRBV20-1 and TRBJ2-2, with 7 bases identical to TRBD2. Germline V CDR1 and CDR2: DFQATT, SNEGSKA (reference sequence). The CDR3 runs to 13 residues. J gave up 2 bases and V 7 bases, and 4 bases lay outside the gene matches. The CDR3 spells CSVRDYNTGELFF. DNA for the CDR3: TGCAGTGTTAGGGACTACAACACCGGGGAGCTGTTTTTT.

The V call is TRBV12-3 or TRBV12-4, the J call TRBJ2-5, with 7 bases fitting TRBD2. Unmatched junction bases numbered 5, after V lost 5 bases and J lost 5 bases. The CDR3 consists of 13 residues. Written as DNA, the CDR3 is TGTGCCAGCAGTGGGGGGGTATTGGAGACCCAGTACTTC. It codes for CASSGGVLETQYF.